This TCR beta chain was identified in a study of shared clonotypes between healthy human individuals. Study-wide background: Researchers assigned three CD4 naive, three CD4 memory, two CD8 naive and one CD8 memory plate to each donor.

Donors had no recently reported acute infections or vaccinations and were HIV-negative. Original methodology: ImmunoSEQ supplied junction-only sequences lacking quality scores, so filtering was different. The repertoire was sequenced with immunoSEQ multiplex PCR; TCRdb's copy has only in-frame clones and lacks some. V and J calls and clone size are copied from that table; D and trimming were computed from the DNA. The sample includes about 600,000 clones, about 97% of them seen just once. CDR3 size: 16 residues. Germline V CDR1 and CDR2: MDHEN, SYDVKM. Germline trimming cut 6 bases from V and 0 bases from J; bases unmatched to any gene: 11.

J is TRBJ2-7 and V is TRBV28; the match to TRBD2 covers 7 bases. Sequences were obtained from naive CD4+ T cells sorted from blood. Subset reported: CD45RA+ positively selected. The receptor was isolated from a woman aged 25 to 39 in good health. The CDR3 is CASSAGTTVSSYEQYF. The CDR3 nucleotides read TGTGCCAGCAGCGCCGGGACTACCGTGAGCTCCTACGAGCAGTACTTC.